What follows are 5 T cell receptor beta chains derived from one specimen sequenced in a study of regulatory T cells in long-lasting Graves disease. The time point here: newly diagnosed GD, antithyroid drugs for less than 3 months. RNA from PBMCs was the source of the TCR library. The TCR beta library used iRepertoire HTBI primers with Arm-PCR amplification of CDR3. TCRdb re-analysed the multiplex PCR reads in MiXCR, keeping a single row per CDR3 protein. The sample has around 230,000 distinct CDR3 sequences, 18% seen once. This sample comprised peripheral blood mononuclear cells (PBMCs), obtained at new diagnosis, from a patient treated with antithyroid drugs. These receptors came from a female donor with Graves disease.

This chain connects TRBV4-1 to TRBJ1-1; D is ambiguous. Germline loops: CDR1 MGHRA, CDR2 YSYEKL. The CDR3 has 14 amino acids. Between the trimmed V and J ends, which lost 3 bases and 8 bases, there was a span of 16 bases. The CDR3 nucleotides are TGCGCCAGCAGCCAGGTTAATCGGGCCGGCGAAGCTTTCTTT. Its translation is CASSQVNRAGEAFF.

This chain joins TRBV5-1 and TRBJ2-5; TRBD2 aligns across 16 bases. The junction had 2 bases not matched to a gene; V was cut back by 4 bases and J by 5 bases. The CDR3 contains 15 residues. CDR1 SGHRS and CDR2 YFSETQ come from the germline V gene. The CDR3 spells CASSKGLAGGETQYF. The CDR3 DNA sequence: TGCGCCAGCAGCAAGGGACTAGCGGGAGGGGAGACCCAGTACTTC.

In its sample, this clonotype was seen many times. The chain uses TRBV2 and TRBJ2-7; 8 bases line up with TRBD2. Germline CDR1 SNHLY, CDR2 FYNNEI. The CDR3 consists of 14 residues. The V and J ends lost 1 base and 3 bases, in that order; junction bases with no gene match: 2. The CDR3 bases are TGTGCCAGCAGTGAAGAACGGGGGGGCTACGAGCAGTACTTC. Its translation is CASSEERGGYEQYF.

This clonotype was recorded many times. The J gene is TRBJ1-1, the V gene TRBV27, with D possibly being TRBD1 (5 bases). CDR3 size: 15 residues. Germline V lookup: CDR1 MNHEY, CDR2 SMNVEV (reference sequence). V was shortened by 4 bases and J by 0 bases, with 12 bases between the two germline ends. The CDR3 protein is CASSYGGVLNTEAFF. DNA of the CDR3: TGTGCCAGCAGTTATGGGGGGGTCCTGAACACTGAAGCTTTCTTT.

On this clonotype: At one end the junction does not follow the germline gene, possibly because of a read error. J is TRBJ2-4 and V is TRBV7-2, with D possibly TRBD2 on 6 matching bases. From germline, CDR1 is SGHTA and CDR2 FQGNSA. The CDR3 is 15 residues long. In nucleotides, the CDR3 is TGTGCCAGCAGCTTTATCCGGGGGTCCCAAAACATTCACTACTTC. Its protein is CASSFIRGSQNIHYF.